This T cell receptor delta chain was retrieved from a study of gamma-delta T cells after stem cell transplantation. CDR1 and CDR2 (germline): GEAIGNYY, EKD. This CDR3 contains 16 residues. V was clipped by 3 bases and J by 0 bases, with 16 bases between them. There are a few counts of this clone. TCRdb called clones anew from the RT-PCR reads with CATT. The sample has about 1,300 delta-chain clones; under 2% are singletons. The TCR originated in a human donor. It is not recorded whose cells these are; they may come from a transplant donor. What was sequenced was gamma-delta T cells. The rearrangement uses TRDV2 and TRDJ1; TRDD3 might be the D (6 bases). The CDR3 coding sequence is TGTGCCTGTGACCTACTGGGTACAAGTTACACCGATAAACTCATCTTT. It is translated as CACDLLGTSYTDKLIF.